This T cell receptor beta chain was captured in a study of blood T cell repertoires in COVID-19. The wider study: T cells, B-cell-depleted T cells, or PBMCs provided the cDNA or gDNA that served as material.

Individuals drawn from around 25 US areas were about 18 to 90 years old. V was clipped by 6 bases and J by 5 bases, with 17 bases between them. Germline V gives CDR1 MNHEY, CDR2 SMNVEV (reference sequence). This CDR3 is 16 amino acids long. How the authors handled the data: Estimation of nucleated cell counts was performed using reference gene primer amplification. Generated by immunoSEQ multiplex PCR, the TCRdb table keeps only in-frame clones and is missing some. D and trimming were read from the DNA, whereas the V and J calls and clone size are those reported in that table. The table lists roughly 250,000 clones, 88% of them singletons.

Material: PBMCs or T cells enriched from blood (not recorded which). The clonotype was recovered from a woman between 35 and 50 years old with acute COVID-19. The genes are TRBV27 and TRBJ1-6, with D possibly TRBD1 on 6 matching bases. CDR3 sequence: CASRNWDTPNNSPLHF. In DNA, the CDR3 is TGTGCCAGCAGGAATTGGGACACCCCCAATAATTCACCCCTCCACTTT.